The rows below give T cell receptor beta chains drawn from one sample of a study of T-cell memory formation after mild COVID-19. TCRdb re-called the 5' RACE reads with MiXCR, one entry per CDR3 protein. Of 400,000 to 550,000 distinct CDR3 sequences in the sample, around 27% were seen once. Sequencing was done on a sample of PBMCs or a T cell subset sorted from them (not recorded which). These receptors came from an adult woman who had mild COVID-19 (a few samples of this study predate the infection). Cell type and time point are not known. Both conserved end residues are part of each CDR3. A D gene is named only where the DNA matches it firmly. Clone size appears in some rows only: once, few, many, or a class for an expanded clone.

>TRBJ1-5|TRBV19|few|TRBD1
TGTGCCAGTAGTACAACAGGGGGTGACGGTCAGCCCCAGCATTTT
CASSTTGGDGQPQHF
>TRBJ1-1|TRBV7-8|-|-
TGTGCCAGCAGCTTAGGGGTACCGGTGGTGGGGGCGAACACTGAAGCTTTCTTT
CASSLGVPVVGANTEAFF
>TRBJ2-6|TRBV6-1|few|-
TGTGCCAGCGTGGATGGGGCCAACGTCCTGACTTTC
CASVDGANVLTF
>TRBJ2-3|TRBV27|-|TRBD2
TGTGCCAGCAGTTTATGGGGGGGTGTTACAGATACGCAGTATTTT
CASSLWGGVTDTQYF
>TRBJ2-7|TRBV12-3/TRBV12-4|-|-
TGTGCCAGCAGTTTCGGCCAACAGGGTTACGAGCAGTACTTC
CASSFGQQGYEQYF
>TRBJ2-5|TRBV9|-|-
TGTGCCAGCAGCGTAGGGGGCTCGCGTACGGAGACCCAGTACTTC
CASSVGGSRTETQYF
>TRBJ2-3|TRBV5-1|few|TRBD1
TGCGCCAGCAGCTTTACCGGGACAGAGAGCACAGATACGCAGTATTTT
CASSFTGTESTDTQYF
>TRBJ2-1|TRBV3-1|-|-
TGTGCCAGCAGTTTAGCGGACCCCTCCTACAATGAGCAGTTCTTC
CASSLADPSYNEQFF
>TRBJ2-7|TRBV20-1|-|TRBD2
TGCAGTGCTAGGTTGAGACTAGCGGGGGCCTCCTACGAGCAGTACTTC
CSARLRLAGASYEQYF
>TRBJ2-1|TRBV19|few|-
TGTGCCAGTAGTATCGCAGAGAGCCCCTACAATGAGCAGTTCTTC
CASSIAESPYNEQFF
>TRBJ2-7|TRBV5-1|-|-
TGCGCCAGCAGCAAGGGGGAGGGGGCCTACGAGCAGTACTTC
CASSKGEGAYEQYF
>TRBJ1-1|TRBV4-1|-|-
TGCGCCAGCAGCCAAGCGACAGGGAACACTGAAGCTTTCTTT
CASSQATGNTEAFF
>TRBJ2-3|TRBV18|-|TRBD2
TGTGCCAGCTCCCGCCTAGCGGGTCGTACAGATACGCAGTATTTT
CASSRLAGRTDTQYF
>TRBJ1-5|TRBV7-2|few|-
TGTGCCAGCAGCTTAGGGAGGGCATTCGAAAGCAATCAGCCCCAGCATTTT
CASSLGRAFESNQPQHF
>TRBJ2-3|TRBV24-1|few|TRBD2
TGTGCCATCGGGACTAGCGGTTCCACAGATACGCAGTATTTT
CAIGTSGSTDTQYF